The 27 T cell receptor beta chains given below trace back to one sample, sequenced in a study of blood T cell repertoires in COVID-19. Method: immunoSEQ multiplex PCR; TCRdb's copy keeps in-frame clones and lacks some. This table has a few hundred thousand clones, about 85% appearing once. Sequenced sample: PBMCs or T cells enriched from blood (not recorded which). Receptors were obtained from a woman in her 30s who had recovered from COVID-19.

The rearrangement links TRBV20-1 to TRBJ2-1; a possible D gene is TRBD2 (6 bases). This CDR3 region has 14 residues. V dropped 3 bases and J dropped 10 bases, with 19 bases sitting between them. Germline V CDR1 and CDR2: DFQATT, SNEGSKA (reference sequence). The DNA of the CDR3 is TGCAGTGCTAGTGGCCTCGGCGGCGCGGGGGAGCAGTTCTTC. Translated, it gives CSASGLGGAGEQFF.

This clone was recorded once. V and J are TRBV18 and TRBJ1-3; no clear D gene. Trimming left V 3 bases short and J 3 bases short, with 9 bases between. Germline V gene lookup returns CDR1 KGHSH and CDR2 LQKENI. This CDR3 is 14 amino acids long. CDR3 DNA sequence: TGTGCCAGCTCACCCGGGGTAGGTGGAAACACCATATATTTT. Translation: CASSPGVGGNTIYF.

This clone was found once. J is TRBJ1-1 and V is TRBV18; TRBD1 is a possible D gene (5 bases). From germline, CDR1 is KGHSH and CDR2 LQKENI. The CDR3 has 16 residues. Trimming shortened V by 1 base and J by 1 base, and 13 bases separated the two germline ends. The CDR3 spells CASSPLPTGKNTEAFF. CDR3 bases: TGTGCCAGCTCACCACTCCCCACAGGAAAGAACACTGAAGCTTTCTTT. Full variable domain (rest looked up from reference TRBV18 and TRBJ1-1): NAGVMQNPRHLVRRRGQEARLRCSPMKGHSHVYWYRQLPEEGLKFMVYLQKENIIDESGMPKERFSAEFPKEGPSILRIQQVVRGDSAAYFCASSPLPTGKNTEAFFGQGTRLTVV.

The V gene is TRBV27, the J gene TRBJ1-2; the D gene is possibly TRBD1 (6 bases). V dropped 6 bases and J dropped 0 bases, with 14 bases sitting between them. Germline CDR1 is MNHEY and CDR2 is SMNVEV (reference sequence). The CDR3 contains 15 residues. CDR3 nucleotides: TGTGCCAGCAGCTCGGGACACCTCACTAACTATGGCTACACCTTC. Translating it yields CASSSGHLTNYGYTF.

This clone came up a few times. The chain joins TRBV5-1 to TRBJ2-2; TRBD2 might be the D (5 bases). Germline V gives CDR1 SGHRS, CDR2 YFSETQ. The CDR3 has 15 amino acids. Trimming removed 0 bases from V and 1 base from J, with 7 bases in between. CDR3 sequence reads: CASSLGGMNTGELFF. DNA for the CDR3: TGCGCCAGCAGCTTGGGAGGGATGAACACCGGGGAGCTGTTTTTT.

This chain uses TRBV9 with TRBJ1-5, with TRBD1 matching 7 bases. This CDR3 spans 18 amino acids. Germline loops: CDR1 SGDLS, CDR2 YYNGEE. J gave up 0 bases and V 2 bases, and 11 bases lay outside the gene matches. The CDR3 spells CASSVAQGGNYSNQPQHF. DNA of the CDR3: TGTGCCAGCAGCGTCGCGCAGGGGGGAAATTATAGCAATCAGCCCCAGCATTTT.

This clone came up once. The rearrangement links TRBV27 to TRBJ1-5; 9 bases fit TRBD1. The CDR3 length is 14 residues. Germline assignment: CDR1 MNHEY and CDR2 SMNVEV (reference sequence). Losses at the gene ends were 5 bases for V and 7 bases for J; bases not matched to a gene: 6. Written as DNA, the CDR3 is TGTGCCAGCAGTCCCAGGACAGGGGACCAGCCCCAGCATTTT. Amino acid sequence: CASSPRTGDQPQHF.

This sequence joins TRBV19 and TRBJ2-1; D may be TRBD1 (5 bases). Germline V gene sequence: CDR1 LNHDA, CDR2 SQIVND (reference sequence). This CDR3 has 11 residues. Trimming took off 6 bases at V and 8 bases at J, with 8 bases between the two ends. As DNA, the CDR3 is TGTGCCAGTAGATGGGGCGATGAGCAGTTCTTC. Amino acid sequence: CASRWGDEQFF.

This chain uses TRBV18 with TRBJ1-2, with TRBD1 matching over 10 bases. CDR1 and CDR2 (germline): KGHSH, LQKENI. The CDR3 totals 15 residues. V was clipped by 3 bases and J by 2 bases; unmatched bases: 3. CDR3 in DNA: TGTGCCAGCTCACCCGGGACAGGGGTAAACTATGGCTACACCTTC. Residues: CASSPGTGVNYGYTF.

J is TRBJ2-2 and V is TRBV6-5; unclear D gene. The germline V and J ends were trimmed by 6 bases and 1 base, with 9 bases remaining between them. Germline lookup yields CDR1 MNHEY and CDR2 SVGAGI. This CDR3 has 14 residues. For the CDR3, the DNA is TGTGCCAGCAGGGGCGTTGGGAACACCGGGGAGCTGTTTTTT. This sequence encodes CASRGVGNTGELFF.

The CDR3: CASSFRSSYNEQFF. The DNA of the CDR3 is TGTGCCAGCAGTTTCCGGTCCTCCTACAATGAGCAGTTCTTC. The chain joins TRBV2 to TRBJ2-1, with D unclear. This CDR3 is 14 amino acids long. V lost 5 bases, J lost 0 bases, and 8 bases lay in between. Germline loops: CDR1 SNHLY, CDR2 FYNNEI.

The chain joins TRBV25-1 to TRBJ1-6; TRBD1 agrees at 9 bases. The J segment lost 7 bases and the V segment lost 4 bases, leaving 8 bases of the junction unmatched. CDR1 MGHDK and CDR2 SYGVNS come from the germline V gene. The CDR3 runs 16 residues. The CDR3 sequence is CASSGALGTGNSPLHF. The DNA of the CDR3 is TGTGCCAGCAGTGGAGCCTTAGGGACAGGGAATTCACCCCTCCACTTT.

This clone was counted only a few times. The V call is TRBV7-9, the J call TRBJ1-1, with no clear D. With 5 bases removed from V and 0 bases from J, the gap between germline ends came to 13 bases. The germline CDR1 and CDR2 sequences are SEHNR and FQNEAQ (reference sequence). The CDR3 is 15 amino acids. The CDR3 reads CASSHSRLLNTEAFF. CDR3 DNA sequence: TGTGCCAGCAGCCACTCCCGACTGTTGAACACTGAAGCTTTCTTT.

The V call is TRBV27, the J call TRBJ1-1; no definite D call. Trimming removed 4 bases from V and 1 base from J, with 13 bases in between. There are 15 residues in the CDR3. CDR1 and CDR2 (germline): MNHEY, SMNVEV (reference sequence). The CDR3 loop is CASSSAGIENTEAFF. The CDR3 DNA follows: TGTGCCAGCAGTTCCGCGGGGATTGAGAACACTGAAGCTTTCTTT.

This clone was detected a few times. V usage is TRBV18 and J usage is TRBJ2-1, with D possibly matching TRBD2 (6 bases). This CDR3 comprises 13 residues. V gave up 4 bases and J gave up 7 bases, with 11 bases separating them. Germline CDR1 and CDR2: KGHSH and LQKENI. The CDR3 nucleotides are TGTGCCAGCTCACGCCAGGGAGGTAATGAGCAGTTCTTC. Amino acids: CASSRQGGNEQFF.

V is TRBV7-2 and J is TRBJ1-6, with 9 bases lining up with TRBD1. Germline V gene data show CDR1 as SGHTA and CDR2 as FQGNSA. The CDR3 has 15 residues. V trimming: 4 bases; J trimming: 4 bases; junction bases outside the gene matches: 2. The CDR3 nucleotides are TGTGCCAGCAGCTCGACAGGGGGGTATAATTCACCCCTCCACTTT. It yields the protein CASSSTGGYNSPLHF.

This clone was observed a few times. The chain combines TRBV11-2 with TRBJ2-2; a possible D gene is TRBD2 (6 bases). Germline assignment: CDR1 SGHAT and CDR2 FQNNGV. Deletions cut 5 bases from V and 6 bases from J, with 13 bases between. This CDR3 has 14 residues. CDR3 nucleotide sequence: TGTGCCAGCAGCCCTCTGTGGGGGGCCGGGGAGCTGTTTTTT. It yields the protein CASSPLWGAGELFF.

This chain connects TRBV5-1 to TRBJ1-5; D perhaps matches TRBD1 (6 bases). Trimming took 4 bases from V and 0 from J, leaving 20 bases between them. This CDR3 has 18 residues. Germline V gene data show CDR1 as SGHRS and CDR2 as YFSETQ. DNA for the CDR3: TGCGCCAGCAGCGTCGATTTAAGACAGGTCGTTAGCAATCAGCCCCAGCATTTT. Its protein is CASSVDLRQVVSNQPQHF.

The J gene is TRBJ2-1, the V gene TRBV14, with 8 bases aligning to TRBD2. The CDR3 runs 16 residues. CDR1 and CDR2 from the germline V gene are SGHDN and FVKESK. Unmatched junction bases numbered 5, after V lost 4 bases and J lost 0 bases. CDR3 residues: CASSLAGGTSYNEQFF. CDR3 nucleotides: TGTGCCAGCAGCCTGGCGGGGGGTACCTCCTACAATGAGCAGTTCTTC.

This chain connects TRBV5-4 to TRBJ2-5, with a weak D call TRBD1 (6 bases). The V gene's germline CDR1 is SGHNT and CDR2 YYREEE (reference sequence). V shed 4 bases and J shed 1 base, with 8 bases lying between them. This CDR3 has 13 residues. CDR3 amino acids: CASSRDTQETQYF. The CDR3 DNA follows: TGTGCCAGCAGCCGGGACACCCAAGAGACCCAGTACTTC. The whole variable domain, filled in from reference TRBV5-4 and TRBJ2-5, reads ETGVTQSPTHLIKTRGQQVTLRCSSQSGHNTVSWYQQALGQGPQFIFQYYREEENGRGNFPPRFSGLQFPNYSSELNVNALELDDSALYLCASSRDTQETQYFGPGTRLLVL.

The genes are TRBV4-3 and TRBJ2-7, with 9 bases matching TRBD1. The CDR3 has 17 amino acids. V shed 3 bases, J shed 2 bases, and the junction held 11 bases outside the gene matches. Germline V CDR1 and CDR2: LGHNA, YSLEER. Here the CDR3 reads CASSHSPPGQGPYEQYF. The CDR3 DNA follows: TGCGCCAGCAGCCATTCCCCGCCGGGACAGGGTCCCTACGAGCAGTACTTC.

The rearrangement uses TRBV27 and TRBJ2-2, with 8 bases aligning to TRBD2. With V trimmed by 0 bases and J by 5 bases, 8 bases remained unmatched. This CDR3 contains 17 residues. CDR1 is MNHEY and CDR2 is SMNVEV in the germline V gene (reference sequence). The CDR3, as DNA: TGTGCCAGCAGTTTATCAGGTTGGGGACTAGTAACCGGGGAGCTGTTTTTT. This encodes CASSLSGWGLVTGELFF.

The CDR3 DNA reads TGTGCCAGCAGCTCGACAGGGACCAATCAGCCCCAGCATTTT. This sequence encodes CASSSTGTNQPQHF. The J gene is TRBJ1-5, the V gene TRBV5-8, with 7 bases aligning to TRBD1. Germline V gene lookup returns CDR1 SGHTS and CDR2 YDEGEE. The V gene end was trimmed by 3 bases and the J gene end by 3 bases; junction bases not matched to a gene: 3. CDR3 size: 14 residues.

The chain is built from TRBV25-1 and TRBJ1-1; TRBD1 might be the D (5 bases). CDR1 and CDR2 from the germline V gene are MGHDK and SYGVNS. V was clipped by 2 bases and J by 5 bases, with 9 bases between them. CDR3 length: 13 amino acids. CDR3 sequence: CASSEQGWTEAFF. CDR3 nucleotides: TGTGCCAGCAGTGAACAGGGATGGACTGAAGCTTTCTTT.

The chain is built from TRBV5-4 and TRBJ1-5, with D tentatively TRBD1 (6 bases). The V end lost 4 bases, the J end lost 2 bases, and 13 bases lay between the germline ends. CDR1 is SGHNT, CDR2 YYREEE, per germline (reference sequence). This CDR3 has 15 amino acids. CDR3 in DNA: TGTGCCAGCAGCAGAGGGGGGGGAGGCAATCAGCCCCAGCATTTT. Protein: CASSRGGGGNQPQHF.

The chain employs TRBV6-5 and TRBJ1-2; 9 bases line up with TRBD1. This CDR3 comprises 14 residues. The germline V gene encodes CDR1 MNHEY and CDR2 SVGAGI. V dropped 6 bases and J dropped 8; count of bases not matched to a gene: 10. CDR3 amino acids: CASRPTGGVEGYTF. As DNA, the CDR3 is TGTGCCAGCAGGCCGACAGGGGGTGTAGAAGGCTACACCTTC.

CDR3 nucleotide sequence: TGTGCCAGCTCACCAATAGGGCGGGGGGCAGAGAACACTGAAGCTTTCTTT. This translates into CASSPIGRGAENTEAFF. The chain combines TRBV18 with TRBJ1-1, with D possibly TRBD1 on 6 matching bases. The ends were cut back, 2 bases at V and 1 base at J, with 17 bases in the middle. The length of the CDR3 is 17 residues. Germline lookup yields CDR1 KGHSH and CDR2 LQKENI.